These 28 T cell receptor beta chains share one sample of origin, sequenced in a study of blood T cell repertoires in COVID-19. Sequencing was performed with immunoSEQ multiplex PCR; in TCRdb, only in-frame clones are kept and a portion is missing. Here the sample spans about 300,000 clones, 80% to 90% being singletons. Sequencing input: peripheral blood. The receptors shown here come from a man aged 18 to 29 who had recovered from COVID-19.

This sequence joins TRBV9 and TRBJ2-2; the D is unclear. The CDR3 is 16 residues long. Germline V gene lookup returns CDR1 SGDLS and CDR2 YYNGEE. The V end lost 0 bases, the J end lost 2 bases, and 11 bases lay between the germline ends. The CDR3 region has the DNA TGTGCCAGCAGCGTAGCCCAGTCCATAAACACCGGGGAGCTGTTTTTT. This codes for CASSVAQSINTGELFF.

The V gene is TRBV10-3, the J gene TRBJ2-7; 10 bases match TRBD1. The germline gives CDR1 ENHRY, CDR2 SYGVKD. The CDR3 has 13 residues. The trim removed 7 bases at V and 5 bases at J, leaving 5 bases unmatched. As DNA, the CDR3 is TGTGCCATCAACCCGACAGGGGGCCACGAGCAGTACTTC. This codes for CAINPTGGHEQYF.

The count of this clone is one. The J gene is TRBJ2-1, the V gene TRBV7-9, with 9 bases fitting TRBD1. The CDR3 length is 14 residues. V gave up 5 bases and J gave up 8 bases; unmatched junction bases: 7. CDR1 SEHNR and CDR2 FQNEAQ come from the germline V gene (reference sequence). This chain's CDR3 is CASSAGTGFHEQFF. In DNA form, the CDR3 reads TGTGCCAGCAGCGCCGGGACAGGGTTTCATGAGCAGTTCTTC. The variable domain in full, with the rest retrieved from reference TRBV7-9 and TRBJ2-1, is DTGVSQNPRHKITKRGQNVTFRCDPISEHNRLYWYRQTLGQGPEFLTYFQNEAQLEKSRLLSDRFSAERPKGSFSTLEIQRTEQGDSAMYLCASSAGTGFHEQFFGPGTRLTVL.

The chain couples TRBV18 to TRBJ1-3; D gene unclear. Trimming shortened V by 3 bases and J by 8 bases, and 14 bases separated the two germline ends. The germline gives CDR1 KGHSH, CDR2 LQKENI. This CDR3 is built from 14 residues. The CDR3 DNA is TGTGCCAGCTCACCTGTTGGGGAGATGGACACCATATATTTT. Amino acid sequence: CASSPVGEMDTIYF.

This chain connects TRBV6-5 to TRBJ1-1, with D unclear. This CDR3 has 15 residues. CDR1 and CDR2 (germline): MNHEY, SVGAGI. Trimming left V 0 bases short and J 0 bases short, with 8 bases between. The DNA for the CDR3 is TGTGCCAGCAGTTACTCCCCAGATTTGAACACTGAAGCTTTCTTT. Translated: CASSYSPDLNTEAFF.

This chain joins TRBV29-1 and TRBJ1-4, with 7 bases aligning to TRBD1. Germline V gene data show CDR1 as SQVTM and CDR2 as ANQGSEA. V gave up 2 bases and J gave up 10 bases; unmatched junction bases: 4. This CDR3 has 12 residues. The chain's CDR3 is CSVETGELKLFF. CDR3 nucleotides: TGCAGCGTTGAAACAGGGGAGTTAAAACTGTTTTTT.

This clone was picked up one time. The CDR3 nucleotides are TGTGCCAGTCAGGGACAGGGATATCAGCCCCAGCATTTT. It encodes CASQGQGYQPQHF. The J gene is TRBJ1-5, the V gene TRBV19; TRBD1 matches at 9 bases. Trimming removed 8 bases from V and 5 bases from J; junction bases left unmatched: 4. Germline V CDR1 and CDR2: LNHDA, SQIVND (reference sequence). The CDR3 has 13 amino acids.

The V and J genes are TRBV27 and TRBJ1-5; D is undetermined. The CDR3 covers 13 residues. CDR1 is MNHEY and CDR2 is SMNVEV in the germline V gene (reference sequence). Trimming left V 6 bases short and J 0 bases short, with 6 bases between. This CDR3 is CASSDISNQPQHF. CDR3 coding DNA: TGTGCCAGCAGCGACATTAGCAATCAGCCCCAGCATTTT.

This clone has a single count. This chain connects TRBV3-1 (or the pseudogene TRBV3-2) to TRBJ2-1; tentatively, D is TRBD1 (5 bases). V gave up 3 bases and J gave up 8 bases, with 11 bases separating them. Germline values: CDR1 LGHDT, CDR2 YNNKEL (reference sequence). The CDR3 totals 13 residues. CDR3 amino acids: CASSHSQGYEQFF. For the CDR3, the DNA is TGTGCCAGCAGCCACTCCCAGGGTTATGAGCAGTTCTTC.

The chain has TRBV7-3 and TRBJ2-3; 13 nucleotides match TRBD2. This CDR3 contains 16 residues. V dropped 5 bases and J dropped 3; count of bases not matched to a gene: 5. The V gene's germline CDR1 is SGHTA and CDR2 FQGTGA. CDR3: CASSLGLAGATDTQYF. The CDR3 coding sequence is TGTGCCAGCAGCCTCGGACTAGCGGGGGCAACAGATACGCAGTATTTT.

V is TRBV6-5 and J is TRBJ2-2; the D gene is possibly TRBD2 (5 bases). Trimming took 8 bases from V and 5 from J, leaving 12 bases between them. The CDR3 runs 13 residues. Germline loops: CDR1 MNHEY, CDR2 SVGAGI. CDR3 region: CASGRPRTGELFF. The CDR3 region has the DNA TGTGCCAGCGGGAGACCCAGGACCGGGGAGCTGTTTTTT.

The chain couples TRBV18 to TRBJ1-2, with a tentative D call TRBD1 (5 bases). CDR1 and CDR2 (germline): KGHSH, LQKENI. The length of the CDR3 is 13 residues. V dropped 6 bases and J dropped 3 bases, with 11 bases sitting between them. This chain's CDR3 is CASSFRRDYGYTF. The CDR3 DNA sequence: TGTGCCAGCTCCTTTCGCAGGGACTATGGCTACACCTTC.

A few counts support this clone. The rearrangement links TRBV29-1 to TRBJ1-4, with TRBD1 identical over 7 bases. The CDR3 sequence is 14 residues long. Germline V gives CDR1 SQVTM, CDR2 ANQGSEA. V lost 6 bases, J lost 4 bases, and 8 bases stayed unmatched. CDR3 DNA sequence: TGCAGCGTCACCGTGACAGGGAGTAATGAAAAACTGTTTTTT. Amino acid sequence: CSVTVTGSNEKLFF.

In DNA form, the CDR3 reads TGTGCCAGCAGTTACTCTCCTTATCAGCCCCAGCATTTT. It specifies CASSYSPYQPQHF. This chain uses TRBV6-5 with TRBJ1-5; D is uncertain. V was shortened by 0 bases and J by 5 bases, with 5 bases between the two germline ends. The CDR3 is 13 residues long. The germline V gene has CDR1 MNHEY and CDR2 SVGAGI.

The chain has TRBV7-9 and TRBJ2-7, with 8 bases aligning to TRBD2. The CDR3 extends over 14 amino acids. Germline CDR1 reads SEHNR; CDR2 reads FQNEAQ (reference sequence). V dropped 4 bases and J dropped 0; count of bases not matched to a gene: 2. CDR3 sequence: CASSSSGGSYEQYF. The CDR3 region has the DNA TGTGCCAGCAGCTCGAGCGGGGGCTCCTACGAGCAGTACTTC.

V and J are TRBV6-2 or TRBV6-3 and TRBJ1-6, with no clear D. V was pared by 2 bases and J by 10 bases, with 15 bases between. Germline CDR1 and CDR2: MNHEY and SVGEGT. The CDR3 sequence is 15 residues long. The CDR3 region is CASSYPTVTGSPLHF. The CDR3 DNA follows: TGTGCCAGCAGTTACCCAACGGTGACTGGGTCACCCCTCCACTTT.

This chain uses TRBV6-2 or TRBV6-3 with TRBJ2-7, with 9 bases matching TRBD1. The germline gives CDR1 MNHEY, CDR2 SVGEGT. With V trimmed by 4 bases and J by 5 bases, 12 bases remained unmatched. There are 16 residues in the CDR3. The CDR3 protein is CASSLNPGTGSNEQYF. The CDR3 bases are TGTGCCAGCAGTTTGAACCCCGGGACAGGGTCCAACGAGCAGTACTTC.

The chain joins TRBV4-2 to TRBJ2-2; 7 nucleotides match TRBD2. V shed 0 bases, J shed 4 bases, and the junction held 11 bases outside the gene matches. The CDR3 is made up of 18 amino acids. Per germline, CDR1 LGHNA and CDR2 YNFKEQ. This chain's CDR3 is CASSQDDWAGEPTGELFF. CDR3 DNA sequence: TGTGCCAGCAGCCAAGATGATTGGGCGGGGGAACCCACCGGGGAGCTGTTTTTT.

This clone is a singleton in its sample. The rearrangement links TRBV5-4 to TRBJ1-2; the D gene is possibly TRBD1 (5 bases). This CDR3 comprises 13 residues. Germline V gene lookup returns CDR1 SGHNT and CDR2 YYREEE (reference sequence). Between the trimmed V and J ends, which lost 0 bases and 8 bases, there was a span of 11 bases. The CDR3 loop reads CASSLGGAGGYTF. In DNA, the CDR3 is TGTGCCAGCAGCTTGGGCGGGGCCGGAGGCTACACCTTC.

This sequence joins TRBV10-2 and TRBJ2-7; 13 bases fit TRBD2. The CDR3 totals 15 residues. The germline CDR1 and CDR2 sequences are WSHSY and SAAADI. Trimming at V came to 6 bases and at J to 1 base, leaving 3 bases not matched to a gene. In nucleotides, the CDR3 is TGCGCCAGCAGAGAACTAGCGGGAGGGTCCTACGAGCAGTACTTC. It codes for CASRELAGGSYEQYF.

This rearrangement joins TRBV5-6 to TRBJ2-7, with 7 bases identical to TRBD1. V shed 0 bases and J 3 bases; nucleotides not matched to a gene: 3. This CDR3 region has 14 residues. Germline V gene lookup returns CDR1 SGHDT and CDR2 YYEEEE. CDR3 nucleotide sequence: TGTGCCAGCAGCTTGGGACAGGGTATCTACGAGCAGTACTTC. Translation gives CASSLGQGIYEQYF.

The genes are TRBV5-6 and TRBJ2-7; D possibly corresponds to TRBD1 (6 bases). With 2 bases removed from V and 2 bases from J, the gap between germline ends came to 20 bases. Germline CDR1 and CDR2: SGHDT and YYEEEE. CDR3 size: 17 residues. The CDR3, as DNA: TGTGCCAGCAGCTTACTGACAGGCCACCCATTGACCTACGAGCAGTACTTC. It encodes CASSLLTGHPLTYEQYF. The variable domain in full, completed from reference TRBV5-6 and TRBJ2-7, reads DAGVTQSPTHLIKTRGQQVTLRCSPKSGHDTVSWYQQALGQGPQFIFQYYEEEERQRGNFPDRFSGHQFPNYSSELNVNALLLGDSALYLCASSLLTGHPLTYEQYFGPGTRLTVT.

The CDR3 loop is CASRPSGGQGAEQYF. As DNA, the CDR3 is TGTGCCAGCAGACCGTCGGGGGGACAGGGAGCCGAGCAGTACTTC. V usage is TRBV7-9 and J usage is TRBJ2-7, with 9 bases fitting TRBD1. The CDR3 length is 15 residues. The germline V gene encodes CDR1 SEHNR and CDR2 FQNEAQ (reference sequence). With V trimmed by 6 bases and J by 6 bases, 12 bases remained unmatched.

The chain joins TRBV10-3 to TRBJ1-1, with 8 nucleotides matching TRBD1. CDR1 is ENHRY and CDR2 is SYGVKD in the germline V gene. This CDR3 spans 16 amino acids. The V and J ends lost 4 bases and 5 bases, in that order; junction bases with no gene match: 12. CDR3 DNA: TGTGCCATCAGTGGTGGACAGGGTCGATTATCAACTGAAGCTTTCTTT. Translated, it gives CAISGGQGRLSTEAFF.

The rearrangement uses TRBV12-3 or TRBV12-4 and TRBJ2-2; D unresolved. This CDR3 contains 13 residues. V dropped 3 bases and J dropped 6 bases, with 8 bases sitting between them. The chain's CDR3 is CASSFVVAGELFF. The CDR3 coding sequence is TGTGCCAGCAGTTTTGTAGTTGCCGGGGAGCTGTTTTTT.

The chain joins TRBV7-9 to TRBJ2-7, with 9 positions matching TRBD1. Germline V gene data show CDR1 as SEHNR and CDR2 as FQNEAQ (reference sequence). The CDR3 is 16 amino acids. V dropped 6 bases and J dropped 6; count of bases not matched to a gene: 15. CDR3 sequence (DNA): TGTGCCAGCAGTGCCCAGGGGGGGACAGGGAAATCCGAGCAGTACTTC. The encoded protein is CASSAQGGTGKSEQYF.

CDR3 sequence reads: CASRASGGGNTGELFF. CDR3 DNA sequence: TGTGCCAGCAGAGCTAGCGGGGGGGGTAACACCGGGGAGCTGTTTTTT. This chain joins TRBV27 and TRBJ2-2; 12 bases align to TRBD2. V lost 6 bases, J lost 2 bases, and 4 bases stayed unmatched. The CDR3 consists of 16 residues. The germline V gene encodes CDR1 MNHEY and CDR2 SMNVEV (reference sequence).

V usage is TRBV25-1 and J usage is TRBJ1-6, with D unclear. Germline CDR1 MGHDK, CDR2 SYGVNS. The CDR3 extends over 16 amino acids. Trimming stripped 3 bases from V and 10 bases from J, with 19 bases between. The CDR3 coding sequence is TGTGCCAGCAGTGACTCATGGACTGAACATGAGTCACCCCTCCACTTT. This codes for CASSDSWTEHESPLHF.